This entry lists 20 T cell receptor beta chains sequenced from one sample in a study of memory CD8 T cells in hepatitis C reinfection. Using immunoSEQ multiplex PCR, the repertoire was profiled, and TCRdb retains in-frame clones only, with some absent. The sample yields 44,000 or so clones, around nine tenths seen once. Sample time point: peak reinfection, 3 to 8 weeks after reinfection detection. TCR sequencing was done directly ex vivo on sorted cells, without expansion in vitro. The sequencing sample was made of naive CD8+ T cells sorted from blood. Source of these receptors: a young man with hepatitis C virus infection.

DNA for the CDR3: TGTGCCAGCAGCTTAGGCCTAGCGGGAGTATTTGGCGGGGAGCTGTTTTTT. Translating it yields CASSLGLAGVFGGELFF. This rearrangement joins TRBV11-2 to TRBJ2-2; 10 bases fit TRBD2. The CDR3 spans 17 residues. Germline-derived CDR1 and CDR2 are SGHAT and FQNNGV. With V trimmed by 1 base and J by 7 bases, 9 bases remained unmatched.

This sequence joins TRBV6-6 and TRBJ2-5, with 7 bases that match TRBD1. After removal of 5 bases from V and 4 bases from J, the junction contained 10 bases not matched to a gene. This CDR3 spans 15 amino acids. Germline V lookup: CDR1 MNHNY, CDR2 SVGAGI (reference sequence). This CDR3 is CASSGPRDRGETQYF. The CDR3 DNA sequence: TGTGCCAGCAGTGGCCCCCGGGACAGAGGAGAGACCCAGTACTTC.

The CDR3, as DNA: TGTGCCAGTAGTATCTCAGGGGTTAATCAGCCCCAGCATTTT. Encoded protein: CASSISGVNQPQHF. The chain couples TRBV19 to TRBJ1-5; possible D gene TRBD1, 6 bases. The CDR3 is made up of 14 amino acids. V shed 3 bases and J shed 4 bases, with 10 bases lying between them. Germline V gene sequence: CDR1 LNHDA, CDR2 SQIVND (reference sequence).

CDR3 sequence: CASSPGQYYGYTF. The DNA of the CDR3 is TGTGCCAGCAGCCCGGGACAGTACTATGGCTACACCTTC. V gene TRBV6-5 combines with J gene TRBJ1-2, with TRBD1 matching over 7 bases. CDR3 size: 13 residues. CDR1 and CDR2 (germline): MNHEY, SVGAGI. V was pared by 6 bases and J by 3 bases, with 4 bases of the junction left unmatched.

The V call is TRBV7-9, the J call TRBJ2-5; 7 bases agree with TRBD1. The germline V gene has CDR1 SEHNR and CDR2 FQNEAQ (reference sequence). V lost 5 bases to trimming and J lost 5 bases; unmatched junction nucleotides: 14. This CDR3 spans 16 amino acids. The CDR3 loop reads CASSRLGTERGETQYF. The CDR3 DNA sequence: TGTGCCAGCAGCCGCCTCGGGACAGAAAGGGGGGAGACCCAGTACTTC.

The V and J genes are TRBV6-6 and TRBJ2-2; D not certain. Deletions cut 10 bases from V and 1 base from J, with 10 bases between. CDR3 length: 13 amino acids. Germline V gene lookup returns CDR1 MNHNY and CDR2 SVGAGI (reference sequence). This CDR3 is CATSIGNTGELFF. The CDR3 region has the DNA TGTGCCACCTCCATCGGGAACACCGGGGAGCTGTTTTTT.

CDR3 residues: CASSPGQGSYEQYF. The CDR3 DNA is TGTGCCAGCAGCCCGGGACAGGGCTCCTACGAGCAGTACTTC. V usage is TRBV5-5 and J usage is TRBJ2-7; TRBD1 matches 9 bases. V gave up 4 bases and J gave up 0 bases; unmatched junction bases: 2. The length of the CDR3 is 14 residues. CDR1 is SGHKS, CDR2 YYEKEE, per germline (reference sequence).

This chain links TRBV18 with TRBJ2-7, with 7 bases aligning to TRBD1. J was trimmed by 5 bases and V by 6 bases; bases with no gene match: 7. CDR3 length: 13 amino acids. Per the germline V gene, CDR1 is KGHSH and CDR2 is LQKENI. CDR3 protein: CASSPDRVNEQYF. As DNA, the CDR3 is TGTGCCAGCTCTCCCGACAGGGTGAACGAGCAGTACTTC. The variable domain in full, with the rest retrieved from reference TRBV18 and TRBJ2-7, is NAGVMQNPRHLVRRRGQEARLRCSPMKGHSHVYWYRQLPEEGLKFMVYLQKENIIDESGMPKERFSAEFPKEGPSILRIQQVVRGDSAAYFCASSPDRVNEQYFGPGTRLTVT.

A few counts support this clone. The chain employs TRBV7-9 and TRBJ2-7; no reliable D call. This CDR3 has 13 amino acids. CDR1 SEHNR and CDR2 FQNEAQ come from the germline V gene (reference sequence). Trimming removed 3 bases at V and 2 bases at J, with 8 bases between. This CDR3 reads CASSFQVAYEQYF. The CDR3 DNA reads as TGTGCCAGCAGCTTTCAAGTAGCCTACGAGCAGTACTTC.

V gene TRBV7-3 combines with J gene TRBJ2-1, with D perhaps TRBD2 (5 bases). V was trimmed by 0 bases and J by 1 base, leaving 7 bases between them. Germline CDR1 is SGHTA and CDR2 is FQGTGA. The CDR3 spans 15 residues. The CDR3 region is CASSLTEGSYNEQFF. In DNA, the CDR3 is TGTGCCAGCAGCTTAACTGAGGGATCCTACAATGAGCAGTTCTTC.

This chain joins TRBV6-5 and TRBJ2-2; the match to TRBD2 covers 7 bases. Trimming removed 0 bases from V and 4 bases from J; junction bases left unmatched: 5. CDR1 MNHEY and CDR2 SVGAGI come from the germline V gene. The CDR3 totals 16 residues. The CDR3 is CASSYSWTRTTGELFF. CDR3 coding DNA: TGTGCCAGCAGTTACTCGTGGACTAGGACCACCGGGGAGCTGTTTTTT.

The chain has TRBV13 and TRBJ2-7; TRBD2 agrees at 9 bases. Germline loops: CDR1 PRHDT, CDR2 FYEKMQ (reference sequence). This CDR3 spans 14 amino acids. V shed 1 base, J shed 5 bases, and the junction held 3 bases outside the gene matches. CDR3 DNA sequence: TGTGCCAGCAGCTTAGCCCTAGCGGGAAACGAGCAGTACTTC. It translates to CASSLALAGNEQYF.

A remark on this clone: The junction does not match germline at one end; this may be a read error. The V and J genes are TRBV6-4 and TRBJ1-3; D is unresolved. CDR1 and CDR2 (germline): MRHNA, SNTAGT. The CDR3 runs 13 residues. CDR3 sequence: CAGSQKPRGTIYF. The CDR3, as DNA: TGTGCCGGCAGTCAAAAGCCCCGGGGCACCATATATTTT.

In this sample, this clone turned up once. The chain carries TRBV7-9 and TRBJ2-1; TRBD2 matches 7 bases. The CDR3 covers 15 residues. CDR1 SEHNR and CDR2 FQNEAQ come from the germline V gene (reference sequence). With V trimmed by 4 bases and J by 10 bases, 13 bases remained unmatched. The CDR3 region has the DNA TGTGCCAGCAGCTGGGCGGCGGGAGCGCCCCAGGAGCAGTTCTTC. Protein sequence: CASSWAAGAPQEQFF.

V gene TRBV4-1 combines with J gene TRBJ1-5; D possibly corresponds to TRBD1 (5 bases). This CDR3 is 14 amino acids long. Germline V gene sequence: CDR1 MGHRA, CDR2 YSYEKL. Trimming took 4 bases from V and 7 from J, leaving 14 bases between them. The CDR3 spells CASSPAGSKQPQHF. The CDR3 nucleotides are TGCGCCAGCAGCCCGGCAGGGTCGAAACAGCCCCAGCATTTT.

The J gene is TRBJ2-1, the V gene TRBV29-1; 11 bases align to TRBD1. Germline V gives CDR1 SQVTM, CDR2 ANQGSEA. The V segment lost 5 bases and the J segment 6 bases; nucleotides outside the gene matches: 9. The CDR3 runs to 15 residues. CDR3 bases: TGCAGCGTTCATTCCGGGACAGGGGGATCCAATGAGCAGTTCTTC. It is translated as CSVHSGTGGSNEQFF.

The genes are TRBV6-6 and TRBJ2-1; TRBD1 agrees at 9 bases. The CDR3 is made up of 15 amino acids. The germline V gene encodes CDR1 MNHNY and CDR2 SVGAGI (reference sequence). The trim removed 8 bases at V and 7 bases at J, leaving 12 bases unmatched. In DNA form, the CDR3 reads TGTGCCAGCGGACCGGGACAGGGATTGGTGAATGAGCAGTTCTTC. It encodes CASGPGQGLVNEQFF.

This rearrangement joins TRBV28 to TRBJ1-5, with 7 bases identical to TRBD1. J lost 0 bases, V lost 7 bases, and 9 bases had no gene match. CDR1 is MDHEN, CDR2 SYDVKM, per germline. The CDR3 runs 16 residues. Here the CDR3 DNA reads TGTGCCAGCACCTATCGGGGACAGTTTAGCAATCAGCCCCAGCATTTT. Encoded protein: CASTYRGQFSNQPQHF.

The chain links TRBV19 to TRBJ2-7; 7 bases are shared with TRBD2. CDR3 length equals 13 residues. Per germline, CDR1 LNHDA and CDR2 SQIVND (reference sequence). V was clipped by 5 bases and J by 4 bases; unmatched bases: 5. CDR3 sequence (DNA): TGTGCCAGTAGTCGACGGGGACTATACGAGCAGTACTTC. This sequence encodes CASSRRGLYEQYF.

The rearrangement links TRBV7-9 to TRBJ2-2; D gene ambiguous. This CDR3 region has 15 residues. Germline V gives CDR1 SEHNR, CDR2 FQNEAQ (reference sequence). V lost 5 bases and J lost 0, with 10 bases in between. CDR3: CASSPTGTNTGELFF. DNA of the CDR3: TGTGCCAGCAGCCCCACGGGTACGAACACCGGGGAGCTGTTTTTT.